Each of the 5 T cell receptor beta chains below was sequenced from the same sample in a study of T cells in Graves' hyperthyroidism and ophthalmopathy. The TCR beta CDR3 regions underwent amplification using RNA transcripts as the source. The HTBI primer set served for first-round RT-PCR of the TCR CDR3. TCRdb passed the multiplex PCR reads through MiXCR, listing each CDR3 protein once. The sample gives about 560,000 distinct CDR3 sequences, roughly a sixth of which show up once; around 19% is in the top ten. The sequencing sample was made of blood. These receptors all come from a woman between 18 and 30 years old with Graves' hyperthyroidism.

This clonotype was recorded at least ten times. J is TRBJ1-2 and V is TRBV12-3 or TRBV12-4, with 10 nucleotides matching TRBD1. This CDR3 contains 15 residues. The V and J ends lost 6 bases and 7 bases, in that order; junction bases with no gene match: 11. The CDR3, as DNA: TGTGCCAGCAGCCGTGGGGACAGGGGTTTGGGTGGCTACACCTTC. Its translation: CASSRGDRGLGGYTF.

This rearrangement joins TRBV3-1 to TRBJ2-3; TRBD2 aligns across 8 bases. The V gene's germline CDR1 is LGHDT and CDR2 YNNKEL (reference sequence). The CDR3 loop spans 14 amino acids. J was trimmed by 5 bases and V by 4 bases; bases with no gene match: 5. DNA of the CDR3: TGTGCCAGCAGCCCCGGACTAGCTTTAGATACGCAGTATTTT. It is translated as CASSPGLALDTQYF.

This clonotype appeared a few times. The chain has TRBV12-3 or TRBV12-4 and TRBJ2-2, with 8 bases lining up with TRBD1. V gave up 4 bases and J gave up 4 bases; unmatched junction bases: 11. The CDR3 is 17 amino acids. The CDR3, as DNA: TGTGCCAGCAGTTCTCACCCCCTGGACAGGGCCACCGGGGAGCTGTTTTTT. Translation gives CASSSHPLDRATGELFF.

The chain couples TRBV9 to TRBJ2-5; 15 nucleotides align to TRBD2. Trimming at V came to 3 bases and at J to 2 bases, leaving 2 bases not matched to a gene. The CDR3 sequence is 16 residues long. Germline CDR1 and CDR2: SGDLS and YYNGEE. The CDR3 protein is CASSEGTSGGQETQYF. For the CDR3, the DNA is TGTGCCAGCAGCGAAGGGACTAGCGGGGGGCAAGAGACCCAGTACTTC.

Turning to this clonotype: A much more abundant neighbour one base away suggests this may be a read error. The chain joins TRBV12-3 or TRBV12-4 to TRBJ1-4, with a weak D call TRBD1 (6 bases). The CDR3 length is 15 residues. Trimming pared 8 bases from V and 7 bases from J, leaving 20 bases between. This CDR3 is CASGLRRGPGEKLFF. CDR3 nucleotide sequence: TGTGCCAGCGGTCTCCGCCGGGGGCCGGGTGAAAAACTGTTTTTT.